These 26 T cell receptor beta chains were all obtained from the same sample, sequenced in a study of blood T cell repertoires in COVID-19. Assay: immunoSEQ multiplex PCR; the TCRdb copy retains only in-frame clones and omits some. The repertoire holds roughly 330,000 clones, with roughly 90% as singletons. Input material: peripheral blood. All receptors derive from a man aged 18 to 29 who had recovered from COVID-19.

The V gene is TRBV27, the J gene TRBJ2-1, with 13 bases lining up with TRBD2. This CDR3 spans 14 amino acids. From germline, CDR1 is MNHEY and CDR2 SMNVEV (reference sequence). V was clipped by 4 bases and J by 12 bases; unmatched bases: 6. The CDR3 reads CASSSGLAGTPQFF. The CDR3 DNA sequence: TGTGCCAGCAGTTCGGGACTAGCGGGAACCCCGCAGTTCTTC.

CDR3 DNA sequence: TGTGCCAGCAGTCTTAACCAGGAGCAGTTCTTC. Translated: CASSLNQEQFF. This chain connects TRBV12-3 or TRBV12-4 to TRBJ2-1; D call uncertain. V lost 5 bases to trimming and J lost 10 bases, with 9 bases between them. The CDR3 runs to 11 residues.

The J gene is TRBJ1-4, the V gene TRBV30; 7 bases align to TRBD1. This CDR3 is 14 amino acids long. V shed 2 bases and J 6 bases; nucleotides not matched to a gene: 6. CDR1 and CDR2 from the germline V gene are GTSNPN and SVGIG (reference sequence). CDR3 in amino acids: CAWSYRGLYEKLFF. The DNA for the CDR3 is TGTGCCTGGAGTTACAGGGGTTTGTATGAAAAACTGTTTTTT.

This chain connects TRBV7-3 to TRBJ2-1, with 13 nucleotides matching TRBD2. This CDR3 has 19 amino acids. The J segment lost 2 bases and the V segment lost 4 bases, leaving 11 bases of the junction unmatched. Germline CDR1 and CDR2: SGHTA and FQGTGA. CDR3 nucleotides: TGTGCCAGCAGCTCTCCCGGGACTAGCGGGGAGGGGCCCTACAATGAGCAGTTCTTC. Protein sequence: CASSSPGTSGEGPYNEQFF.

The V gene is TRBV18, the J gene TRBJ1-5, with D maybe TRBD1 (5 bases). With 0 bases removed from V and 3 bases from J, the gap between germline ends came to 9 bases. This CDR3 has 15 amino acids. The V gene's germline CDR1 is KGHSH and CDR2 LQKENI. CDR3 sequence reads: CASSPPGDSNQPQHF. CDR3 bases: TGTGCCAGCTCACCACCAGGGGACTCCAATCAGCCCCAGCATTTT.

The chain couples TRBV5-1 to TRBJ2-1; no definite D call. Germline lookup yields CDR1 SGHRS and CDR2 YFSETQ. Trimming removed 6 bases from V and 6 bases from J, with 10 bases in between. CDR3 size: 12 residues. CDR3 sequence reads: CASTTTRNEQFF. DNA of the CDR3: TGCGCCAGCACTACTACCCGCAATGAGCAGTTCTTC.

This chain uses TRBV5-4 with TRBJ2-3, with D perhaps matching TRBD2 (5 bases). Between the trimmed V and J ends, which lost 0 bases and 2 bases, there was a span of 13 bases. Germline V CDR1 and CDR2: SGHNT, YYREEE (reference sequence). This CDR3 is 16 amino acids long. CDR3 bases: TGTGCCAGCAGCTTGGCGGGTAGTAGCGTCACAGATACGCAGTATTTT. It translates to CASSLAGSSVTDTQYF.

CDR3 in DNA: TGTGCCAGCTCCTTGGGACAGGGCTACGAGCAGTACTTC. As protein: CASSLGQGYEQYF. V is TRBV18 and J is TRBJ2-7, with TRBD1 matching 9 bases. The germline CDR1 and CDR2 sequences are KGHSH and LQKENI. The CDR3 has 13 residues. Trimming cost V 6 bases and J 3 bases; bases outside gene matches: 3.

This clone was found a few times. CDR3 DNA sequence: TGCGCCAGCAGCCAAACCACAGGGGGGCCGTTGGAGGAGCAGTACTTC. It yields the protein CASSQTTGGPLEEQYF. V and J are TRBV4-3 and TRBJ2-7; 8 bases map to TRBD1. The CDR3 runs to 16 residues. Germline V gene sequence: CDR1 LGHNA, CDR2 YSLEER. V lost 2 bases to trimming and J lost 7 bases; unmatched junction nucleotides: 13.

The gene calls are TRBV7-2 and TRBJ1-2, with D unresolved. Germline CDR1 is SGHTA and CDR2 is FQGNSA. The CDR3 has 18 residues. Trimming pared 0 bases from V and 0 bases from J, leaving 17 bases between. CDR3 region: CASSLAPRPGTSNYGYTF. The CDR3 DNA reads as TGTGCCAGCAGCTTAGCACCCAGACCGGGAACCTCTAACTATGGCTACACCTTC.

The V and J genes are TRBV5-6 and TRBJ1-4; TRBD1 matches 9 bases. After removal of 2 bases from V and 6 bases from J, the junction contained 8 bases not matched to a gene. The CDR3 spans 16 residues. Germline CDR1 and CDR2: SGHDT and YYEEEE. The CDR3 DNA follows: TGTGCCAGCAGCTTTGGGTGGGGACAGGGCCATGAAAAACTGTTTTTT. This gives the protein CASSFGWGQGHEKLFF.

This clone came up once. This chain uses TRBV3-1 (or the pseudogene TRBV3-2) with TRBJ1-6, with D perhaps TRBD1 (6 bases). V was cut by 3 bases and J by 9 bases, with 12 bases left in between. Per the germline V gene, CDR1 is LGHDT and CDR2 is YNNKEL (reference sequence). The CDR3 sequence is 14 residues long. This chain's CDR3 is CASSQAGGGSPLHF. The CDR3 bases are TGTGCCAGCAGCCAGGCGGGGGGCGGTTCACCCCTCCACTTT.

This chain links TRBV6-5 with TRBJ1-2; D gene ambiguous. V dropped 0 bases and J dropped 0 bases, with 8 bases sitting between them. CDR1 MNHEY and CDR2 SVGAGI come from the germline V gene. This CDR3 has 15 amino acids. CDR3 DNA: TGTGCCAGCAGTTACTCGCAGGTAGCTAACTATGGCTACACCTTC. Translating gives CASSYSQVANYGYTF.

The chain employs TRBV6-2 or TRBV6-3 and TRBJ2-7; D is perhaps TRBD2 (6 bases). Germline CDR1 is MNHEY and CDR2 is SVGEGT. Trimming stripped 6 bases from V and 2 bases from J, with 14 bases between. CDR3 length equals 14 residues. The CDR3 DNA reads as TGTGCCAGCAGCCCCGGAGGGGCGCCCTACGAGCAGTACTTC. Translated, it gives CASSPGGAPYEQYF.

This sequence joins TRBV9 and TRBJ2-5; D is possibly TRBD2 (5 bases). The CDR3 contains 14 residues. Trimming took 3 bases from V and 5 from J, leaving 14 bases between them. Germline V CDR1 and CDR2: SGDLS, YYNGEE. In DNA, the CDR3 is TGTGCCAGCAGCGATTCACTAGTAGTGGAGACCCAGTACTTC. This codes for CASSDSLVVETQYF.

The chain employs TRBV2 and TRBJ1-1; 9 nucleotides align to TRBD1. The CDR3 loop spans 14 amino acids. Germline V CDR1 and CDR2: SNHLY, FYNNEI. Germline trimming cut 6 bases from V and 6 bases from J; bases unmatched to any gene: 8. For the CDR3, the DNA is TGTGCCAGCAGCATGGACAGGGGTCTAGCTGAAGCTTTCTTT. Protein: CASSMDRGLAEAFF. Drawing the rest from reference TRBV2 and TRBJ1-1, the complete variable domain is EPEVTQTPSHQVTQMGQEVILRCVPISNHLYFYWYRQILGQKVEFLVSFYNNEISEKSEIFDDQFSVERPDGSNFTLKIRSTKLEDSAMYFCASSMDRGLAEAFFGQGTRLTVV.

The rearrangement joins TRBV29-1 to TRBJ2-7, with a weak D call TRBD2 (6 bases). The germline gives CDR1 SQVTM, CDR2 ANQGSEA. Trimming shortened V by 7 bases and J by 4 bases, and 11 bases separated the two germline ends. CDR3 length: 11 amino acids. CDR3 amino acids: CSADGGYEQYF. The CDR3 DNA is TGCAGCGCTGACGGGGGTTACGAGCAGTACTTC.

The V gene is TRBV27, the J gene TRBJ1-1; 7 nucleotides match TRBD1. This CDR3 is 13 amino acids long. Per germline, CDR1 MNHEY and CDR2 SMNVEV (reference sequence). V was clipped by 6 bases and J by 4 bases; unmatched bases: 5. The CDR3 DNA reads TGTGCCAGCAGGGCGGGGACAGCCACTGAAGCTTTCTTT. It encodes CASRAGTATEAFF.

The V gene is TRBV18, the J gene TRBJ2-7; no clear D. The germline CDR1 and CDR2 sequences are KGHSH and LQKENI. This CDR3 contains 15 residues. Trimming took 2 bases from V and 2 from J, leaving 13 bases between them. CDR3 sequence: CASSPGELPTYEQYF. In nucleotides, the CDR3 is TGTGCCAGCTCACCAGGAGAGTTACCCACCTACGAGCAGTACTTC.

J is TRBJ1-3 and V is TRBV7-3; a possible D gene is TRBD1 (6 bases). The CDR3 contains 16 residues. CDR1 is SGHTA and CDR2 is FQGTGA in the germline V gene. Trimming took off 3 bases at V and 0 bases at J, with 12 bases between the two ends. CDR3 in amino acids: CASSLGHLGSGNTIYF. CDR3 nucleotide sequence: TGTGCCAGCAGCTTGGGACATTTAGGCTCTGGAAACACCATATATTTT.

The chain carries TRBV18 and TRBJ2-3; 7 bases agree with TRBD1. Germline V lookup: CDR1 KGHSH, CDR2 LQKENI. The CDR3 totals 14 residues. V was clipped by 0 bases and J by 4 bases; unmatched bases: 1. The CDR3 DNA follows: TGTGCCAGCTCACCACCGGGACAGCCAGATACGCAGTATTTT. Its translation is CASSPPGQPDTQYF.

The chain links TRBV9 to TRBJ2-1, with 12 bases aligning to TRBD2. This CDR3 comprises 16 residues. Losses at the gene ends were 2 bases for V and 2 bases for J; bases not matched to a gene: 2. CDR1 is SGDLS, CDR2 YYNGEE, per germline. The CDR3 DNA reads as TGTGCCAGCAGCGTTGCTAGCGGGGGGGCCTACAATGAGCAGTTCTTC. This encodes CASSVASGGAYNEQFF.

J is TRBJ1-3 and V is TRBV13; tentative D call: TRBD1 (5 bases). Germline loops: CDR1 PRHDT, CDR2 FYEKMQ (reference sequence). The CDR3 loop spans 15 amino acids. Trimming removed 0 bases from V and 1 base from J, with 7 bases in between. Here the CDR3 reads CASSLGQGSGNTIYF. CDR3 nucleotide sequence: TGTGCCAGCAGCTTAGGGCAGGGATCTGGAAACACCATATATTTT.

This chain connects TRBV12-3 or TRBV12-4 to TRBJ1-6, with no clear D. With 4 bases removed from V and 8 bases from J, the gap between germline ends came to 9 bases. The CDR3 consists of 13 residues. CDR3 residues: CASSYRRDSPLHF. In DNA, the CDR3 is TGTGCCAGCAGTTATCGGCGGGATTCACCCCTCCACTTT.

This clone was observed a few times. The chain carries TRBV5-5 and TRBJ1-1; D remains unclear. V shed 3 bases and J shed 2 bases, with 11 bases lying between them. The germline gives CDR1 SGHKS, CDR2 YYEKEE (reference sequence). This CDR3 has 14 residues. CDR3 sequence: CASSYGLLNTEAFF. Here the CDR3 DNA reads TGTGCCAGCAGCTACGGACTCCTTAACACTGAAGCTTTCTTT.

The rearrangement joins TRBV3-1 (or the pseudogene TRBV3-2) to TRBJ2-1, with TRBD2 matching 9 bases. The CDR3 totals 20 residues. The V gene's germline CDR1 is LGHDT and CDR2 YNNKEL (reference sequence). V was clipped by 0 bases and J by 3 bases; unmatched bases: 15. The CDR3 is CASSQDAGWSTSGDYNEQFF. The CDR3 DNA sequence: TGTGCCAGCAGCCAAGATGCAGGGTGGTCGACTAGCGGAGACTACAATGAGCAGTTCTTC.